The 8 T cell receptor beta chains below come from one sample, sequenced in a study of cytomegalovirus exposure and HLA in healthy donors. TCRdb keeps only in-frame clones here, not all; method: immunoSEQ multiplex PCR. The table shows around 220,000 clones, with roughly 88% occurring only once. The sequenced sample consisted of PBMCs. These receptors were obtained from a woman aged 18-29 years in good health and CMV-seronegative.

The V call is TRBV27, the J call TRBJ2-1; perhaps TRBD2 as D (5 bases). Germline loops: CDR1 MNHEY, CDR2 SMNVEV (reference sequence). V shed 1 base and J shed 7 bases, with 14 bases lying between them. CDR3 length equals 15 residues. The CDR3: CASSLLRESGNEQFF. The CDR3 bases are TGTGCCAGCAGTTTATTAAGGGAATCGGGGAATGAGCAGTTCTTC.

The chain links TRBV29-1 to TRBJ1-3; no reliable D call. Germline values: CDR1 SQVTM, CDR2 ANQGSEA. The germline V and J ends were trimmed by 7 bases and 0 bases, with 4 bases remaining between them. The CDR3 is 11 amino acids. The CDR3 sequence: CSGSSGNTIYF. Here the CDR3 DNA reads TGCAGCGGGAGCTCTGGAAACACCATATATTTT.

The CDR3 region is CASSHPQSTDTQYF. For the CDR3, the DNA is TGTGCCAGCAGCCACCCTCAGTCCACAGATACGCAGTATTTT. This chain links TRBV11-1 with TRBJ2-3; D is ambiguous. V was clipped by 5 bases and J by 2 bases, with 11 bases between them. The CDR3 contains 14 residues. Germline CDR1 is SGHAT and CDR2 is FQDESV (reference sequence).

V usage is TRBV6-5 and J usage is TRBJ1-2; D is possibly TRBD1 (6 bases). The CDR3 has 13 residues. Deletions cut 2 bases from V and 8 bases from J, with 12 bases between. The V gene's germline CDR1 is MNHEY and CDR2 SVGAGI. The CDR3 nucleotides read TGTGCCAGCAGTTACGGCCAGGGGATGGGCTACACCTTC. As protein: CASSYGQGMGYTF.

The table lists this clone with a few counts. V is TRBV5-1 and J is TRBJ2-3; 11 nucleotides agree with TRBD2. V gave up 4 bases and J gave up 2 bases; unmatched junction bases: 6. Germline lookup yields CDR1 SGHRS and CDR2 YFSETQ. This CDR3 is built from 16 residues. This CDR3 reads CASSMGLAENTDTQYF. In DNA form, the CDR3 reads TGCGCCAGCAGCATGGGACTAGCGGAGAACACAGATACGCAGTATTTT. The variable domain in full, completed from reference TRBV5-1 and TRBJ2-3, reads KAGVTQTPRYLIKTRGQQVTLSCSPISGHRSVSWYQQTPGQGLQFLFEYFSETQRNKGNFPGRFSGRQFSNSRSEMNVSTLELGDSALYLCASSMGLAENTDTQYFGPGTRLTVL.

V usage is TRBV25-1 and J usage is TRBJ2-1; unclear D gene. The CDR3 runs to 16 residues. Trimming left V 6 bases short and J 0 bases short, with 15 bases between. From germline, CDR1 is MGHDK and CDR2 SYGVNS. This CDR3 is CASSPLEYGSYNEQFF. The CDR3 region has the DNA TGTGCCAGCAGCCCCCTTGAGTACGGCTCCTACAATGAGCAGTTCTTC.

V is TRBV4-1 and J is TRBJ2-3; 8 bases align to TRBD2. Trimming removed 7 bases from V and 3 bases from J; junction bases left unmatched: 9. Germline V gene data show CDR1 as MGHRA and CDR2 as YSYEKL. The CDR3 runs to 15 residues. The CDR3 sequence is CASKDSGGLTDTQYF. The CDR3 DNA follows: TGCGCCAGCAAGGACAGCGGGGGTTTAACAGATACGCAGTATTTT.

The rearrangement uses TRBV5-1 and TRBJ2-3, with D possibly being TRBD1 (6 bases). V lost 4 bases, J lost 1 base, and 13 bases lay in between. CDR3 length equals 15 residues. Germline CDR1 SGHRS, CDR2 YFSETQ. In DNA, the CDR3 is TGCGCCAGCAGCGAGGGACACCGAGGCACAGATACGCAGTATTTT. Amino acids: CASSEGHRGTDTQYF.